Listed below are T cell receptor beta chains from one sample, sequenced in a study of blood T cell repertoires in COVID-19. Generated by immunoSEQ multiplex PCR, the TCRdb table keeps only in-frame clones and is missing some. The table lists 200,000 or so clones, more than 75% of them singletons, with over 15% in the top ten. Sample: peripheral blood. Receptors originate from a person aged 70 to 85 with COVID-19, enrolled during active disease. Both conserved end residues are part of each CDR3. A D gene is named only where the DNA matches it firmly. Clone sizes are given selectively: once, few, many, or a class where the clone is expanded.

V gene	D gene	J gene	clone size	CDR3 DNA	CDR3 protein
TRBV19	-	TRBJ1-1	-	TGTGCCAGTAGTATACAAAAGAACACTGAAGCTTTCTTT	CASSIQKNTEAFF
TRBV6-6	TRBD1	TRBJ2-7	-	TGTGCCAGCACCACCCCGAGACAGGGGGCGTCCTACGAGCAGTACTTC	CASTTPRQGASYEQYF
TRBV3-1/TRBV3-2	-	TRBJ2-5	-	TGTGCCAGCAGCCAAGGCCGGACAGAAGAGACCCAGTACTTC	CASSQGRTEETQYF
TRBV19	-	TRBJ1-2	-	TGTGCCAGTAGTATACCGGGAGCTAACTATGGCTACACCTTC	CASSIPGANYGYTF
TRBV4-3	-	TRBJ1-2	-	TGCGCCAGCAGCCAAGCACACCAGGGTCTTAGTGGCTACACCTTC	CASSQAHQGLSGYTF
TRBV30	TRBD1	TRBJ2-3	-	TGTGCCTGGAGTCCAAAACAGGGACAGGGCTTGACAGATACGCAGTATTTT	CAWSPKQGQGLTDTQYF
TRBV25-1	-	TRBJ1-2	-	TGTGCCAGCAGTGAATACGGGGGCTATGGCTACACCTTC	CASSEYGGYGYTF
TRBV19	TRBD1	TRBJ2-7	-	TGTGCCAGTAGACCGGGACAGAACACCTACGAGCAGTACTTC	CASRPGQNTYEQYF
TRBV5-3	-	TRBJ1-2	-	TGTGCCAGAAGCTCCCTCGTAGGCTACACCTTC	CARSSLVGYTF
TRBV6-1	-	TRBJ1-4	-	TGTGCCAGCAGTGAGGCGTTCGGGGCAACTAATGAAAAACTGTTTTTT	CASSEAFGATNEKLFF
TRBV3-1/TRBV3-2	-	TRBJ1-1	-	TGTGCCAGCATCCCGAGGGGGAATGGGGTTCACACTGAAGCTTTCTTT	CASIPRGNGVHTEAFF
TRBV12-3/TRBV12-4	-	TRBJ1-5	-	TGTGCCAGCAGTTTATCGGATCAGCCCCAGCATTTT	CASSLSDQPQHF
TRBV3-1/TRBV3-2	TRBD2	TRBJ2-3	-	TGTGCCAGCAGCCATCCCAGCGGGAGGTTTCATACGCAGTATTTT	CASSHPSGRFHTQYF
TRBV10-3	TRBD1	TRBJ2-7	once	TGTGCCATCAGTGACCCGGGACAGGGGCTCCCTTCCCAGTACTTC	CAISDPGQGLPSQYF
TRBV15	TRBD1	TRBJ1-4	few	TGTGCCACCAGCAGAGGGGCTGACAGGGGTGAAAAACTGTTTTTT	CATSRGADRGEKLFF
TRBV7-3	TRBD1	TRBJ1-1	-	TGTGCCAGCAGCACCCAACAGGGGACTGAAGCTTTCTTT	CASSTQQGTEAFF
TRBV3-1/TRBV3-2	-	TRBJ1-1	-	TGTGCCAGCAGCCAAGGCGGGATGAACACTGAAGCTTTCTTT	CASSQGGMNTEAFF
TRBV7-9	-	TRBJ1-1	-	TGTGCCAGCAGCGCCAATGGGGCGGGGGTTACTGAAGCTTTCTTT	CASSANGAGVTEAFF
TRBV6-5	TRBD1	TRBJ2-5	-	TGTGCCAGCAGTAGGGGGACAGAGCAAGAGACCCAGTACTTC	CASSRGTEQETQYF
TRBV27	TRBD1	TRBJ2-7	once	TGTGCCAGCAGCTCCATGGGACAGGGAGATTACTACGAGCAGTACTTC	CASSSMGQGDYYEQYF
TRBV5-1	TRBD1	TRBJ1-1	-	TGCGCCAGCAGCTGGGGGACAGGGGCCAACACTGAAGCTTTCTTT	CASSWGTGANTEAFF
TRBV9	-	TRBJ2-3	-	TGTGCCAGCAGCGTAGTGGGCGGGTCGCCATCAGATACGCAGTATTTT	CASSVVGGSPSDTQYF
TRBV28	TRBD2	TRBJ2-3	-	TGTGCCAGCAGACCTCCAGGACTAGCGGGATCTAGCACAGATACGCAGTATTTT	CASRPPGLAGSSTDTQYF
TRBV29-1	-	TRBJ2-1	few	TGCAGCGTTGAAGGCAATACAGGGAACTACAATGAGCAGTTCTTC	CSVEGNTGNYNEQFF
TRBV27	TRBD2	TRBJ2-1	many	TGTGCCACTAAGACTAGCGGGAACTACAATGAGCAGTTCTTC	CATKTSGNYNEQFF
TRBV29-1	TRBD2	TRBJ2-1	once	TGCAGCGTTGAGATCGGGAGGTACAATGAGCAGTTCTTC	CSVEIGRYNEQFF
TRBV13	-	TRBJ1-4	-	TGTGCCAGCACGGTCGGTGTGTCCGCCCGAAAACTGTTTTTT	CASTVGVSARKLFF
TRBV28	-	TRBJ1-5	-	TGTGCCAGCAGCATGACAGGAATCAATCAGCCCCAGCATTTT	CASSMTGINQPQHF